The entry below gives a single T cell receptor (beta chain) sequence along with its context. The target antigen is unknown. This entry comes from a study of vaccination effects on CD4 cells after COVID-19. Study-level points and caveats: Cross-reaction with common cold coronaviruses was seen in only 1 of 255 vaccine-induced clones from healthy vaccinees.

Some clones are missing from TCRdb's copy, which holds only in-frame ones; the method was immunoSEQ multiplex PCR. The sample has fewer than 25,000 clones, over 70% seen once. Viral peptide pool expansion of antigen-specific CD4+ T cells preceded sequencing in the ViraFEST assay. CD4+ T cell isolation took place after approximately 11 days of culture. Each person got two doses of an mRNA SARS-CoV-2 vaccine, BNT162b2 or mRNA-1273. The sequencing used CD4+ T cells from PBMCs cultured with HCoV-NL63 spike peptides, collected after COVID-19 vaccination. The clonotype was recovered from a human donor who received a COVID-19 vaccine.

In DNA form, the CDR3 reads TGTGCCAGCAGCCAATGGGACGGCTTATCCAATGAGCAGTTCTTC. This gives the protein CASSQWDGLSNEQFF. The chain uses TRBV16 and TRBJ2-1, with D perhaps assigned TRBD1 or TRBD2 (5 bases each). Trimming removed 1 base from V and 6 bases from J, with 13 bases in between. The CDR3 totals 15 residues. Germline V gives CDR1 KGHSY, CDR2 FQNENV.